Listed below are T cell receptor beta chains from one sample, sequenced in a study of cytomegalovirus exposure and HLA in healthy donors. The method was immunoSEQ multiplex PCR; TCRdb's version includes in-frame clones alone and lacks a portion of them. This table has about 110,000 clones, approximately 15% appearing once. The sample taken for sequencing was PBMCs. The receptors were gathered from a woman aged 18-29 years in good health and CMV-seronegative. Each CDR3 is given with its conserved first and last residue. Fields, in order: V gene, clone size, J gene, D gene, CDR3 protein, CDR3 DNA. The D gene is left open where the match is weak. Some rows have no size entry. The others give once, few or many, or a class for an expanded clone.

v_call: TRBV19; clone_size: few; j_call: TRBJ2-2; d_call: -; cdr3_aa: CASSPGANTGELFF; cdr3_nt: TGTGCCAGTAGTCCGGGGGCGAACACCGGGGAGCTGTTTTTT
v_call: TRBV5-1; clone_size: few; j_call: TRBJ1-1; d_call: -; cdr3_aa: CASSWMAGADTEAFF; cdr3_nt: TGCGCCAGCAGCTGGATGGCAGGGGCGGACACTGAAGCTTTCTTT
v_call: TRBV7-2; clone_size: -; j_call: TRBJ2-3; d_call: TRBD1; cdr3_aa: CASSLAGQGSDTQYF; cdr3_nt: TGTGCCAGCAGCTTAGCGGGACAGGGATCCGATACGCAGTATTTT
v_call: TRBV6-1; clone_size: few; j_call: TRBJ2-2; d_call: -; cdr3_aa: CASSQTGGELFF; cdr3_nt: TGTGCCAGCAGCCAGACTGGGGGGGAGCTGTTTTTT
v_call: TRBV27; clone_size: few; j_call: TRBJ1-2; d_call: -; cdr3_aa: CASSSGGDYGYTF; cdr3_nt: TGTGCCAGCAGTTCCGGCGGGGACTATGGCTACACCTTC
v_call: TRBV28; clone_size: few; j_call: TRBJ2-7; d_call: -; cdr3_aa: CASTEGVLAYEQYF; cdr3_nt: TGTGCCAGCACCGAGGGGGTTTTGGCATACGAGCAGTACTTC
v_call: TRBV10-3; clone_size: -; j_call: TRBJ1-3; d_call: -; cdr3_aa: CASFPGQVSGNTIYF; cdr3_nt: TGTGCCTCCTTTCCTGGGCAAGTCTCTGGAAACACCATATATTTT
v_call: TRBV4-1; clone_size: few; j_call: TRBJ2-1; d_call: TRBD2; cdr3_aa: CASSYRLAGGPGEQFF; cdr3_nt: TGCGCCAGCAGCTACCGACTAGCGGGAGGGCCGGGAGAGCAGTTCTTC
v_call: TRBV28; clone_size: -; j_call: TRBJ1-1; d_call: -; cdr3_aa: CASSFFPDINTEAFF; cdr3_nt: TGTGCCAGCAGTTTTTTTCCAGATATAAACACTGAAGCTTTCTTT
v_call: TRBV28; clone_size: few; j_call: TRBJ2-5; d_call: -; cdr3_aa: CASSSAARDPQETQYF; cdr3_nt: TGTGCCAGCAGTTCCGCCGCCAGGGATCCCCAAGAGACCCAGTACTTC
v_call: TRBV15; clone_size: few; j_call: TRBJ2-1; d_call: TRBD2; cdr3_aa: CATSRLAGVGEQFF; cdr3_nt: TGTGCCACCAGCAGACTAGCGGGAGTAGGGGAGCAGTTCTTC
v_call: TRBV2; clone_size: once; j_call: TRBJ1-3; d_call: -; cdr3_aa: CASSEDSSGNTIYF; cdr3_nt: TGTGCCAGCAGTGAGGACAGCTCTGGAAACACCATATATTTT
v_call: TRBV5-1; clone_size: -; j_call: TRBJ2-7; d_call: -; cdr3_aa: CASSLAAGAYEQYF; cdr3_nt: TGCGCCAGCAGCTTGGCGGCAGGGGCCTACGAGCAGTACTTC
v_call: TRBV4-3; clone_size: few; j_call: TRBJ1-4; d_call: TRBD1; cdr3_aa: CASSQEAGTGSEKLFF; cdr3_nt: TGCGCCAGCAGCCAAGAAGCCGGGACAGGGAGCGAAAAACTGTTTTTT
v_call: TRBV28; clone_size: few; j_call: TRBJ1-1; d_call: -; cdr3_aa: CASSPPNTEAFF; cdr3_nt: TGTGCCAGCAGTCCCCCAAACACTGAAGCTTTCTTT
v_call: TRBV6-1; clone_size: -; j_call: TRBJ2-1; d_call: TRBD2; cdr3_aa: CASSLAVVAYEQFF; cdr3_nt: TGTGCCAGCTCACTAGCGGTCGTAGCGTATGAGCAGTTCTTC
v_call: TRBV7-2; clone_size: few; j_call: TRBJ1-1; d_call: -; cdr3_aa: CASSLGGQGMPEAFF; cdr3_nt: TGTGCCAGCAGCTTAGGTGGACAAGGGATGCCTGAAGCTTTCTTT
v_call: TRBV5-1; clone_size: few; j_call: TRBJ2-5; d_call: TRBD1; cdr3_aa: CASSLGRQGIGETQYF; cdr3_nt: TGCGCCAGCAGCTTGGGGAGACAGGGGATTGGAGAGACCCAGTACTTC
v_call: TRBV5-1; clone_size: few; j_call: TRBJ2-3; d_call: -; cdr3_aa: CASTLQQGGTDTQYF; cdr3_nt: TGCGCCAGCACCCTCCAACAGGGTGGCACAGATACGCAGTATTTT
v_call: TRBV5-4; clone_size: few; j_call: TRBJ2-3; d_call: -; cdr3_aa: CASSFQSTDTQYF; cdr3_nt: TGTGCCAGCAGCTTCCAAAGCACAGATACGCAGTATTTT
v_call: TRBV29-1; clone_size: few; j_call: TRBJ1-2; d_call: -; cdr3_aa: CSVETGRAYGYTF; cdr3_nt: TGCAGCGTTGAAACAGGGAGGGCTTATGGCTACACCTTC
v_call: TRBV4-2; clone_size: few; j_call: TRBJ2-6; d_call: -; cdr3_aa: CASSQDGRYGANVLTF; cdr3_nt: TGTGCCAGCAGCCAAGATGGCAGATATGGGGCCAACGTCCTGACTTTC
v_call: TRBV4-1; clone_size: few; j_call: TRBJ2-1; d_call: TRBD2; cdr3_aa: CASRGLAGRNNEQFF; cdr3_nt: TGCGCCAGCCGGGGACTAGCGGGGCGGAACAATGAGCAGTTCTTC
v_call: TRBV29-1; clone_size: few; j_call: TRBJ2-1; d_call: -; cdr3_aa: CSPRGGIYNEQFF; cdr3_nt: TGCAGCCCCAGGGGAGGGATCTACAATGAGCAGTTCTTC
v_call: TRBV7-9; clone_size: few; j_call: TRBJ2-3; d_call: TRBD2; cdr3_aa: CASSQTSGHTDTQYF; cdr3_nt: TGTGCCAGCAGCCAAACTAGCGGACACACAGATACGCAGTATTTT
v_call: TRBV19; clone_size: few; j_call: TRBJ2-7; d_call: TRBD2; cdr3_aa: CASSIGGGRNSYEQYF; cdr3_nt: TGTGCCAGTAGTATAGGGGGGGGACGGAACTCCTACGAGCAGTACTTC
v_call: TRBV2; clone_size: -; j_call: TRBJ1-5; d_call: -; cdr3_aa: CASRDSTISNQPQHF; cdr3_nt: TGTGCCAGCAGGGACAGCACGATTAGCAATCAGCCCCAGCATTTT
v_call: TRBV9; clone_size: -; j_call: TRBJ1-2; d_call: TRBD1; cdr3_aa: CASRGQGGIYGYTF; cdr3_nt: TGTGCCAGCAGAGGACAGGGAGGGATCTATGGCTACACCTTC
v_call: TRBV5-5; clone_size: -; j_call: TRBJ1-3; d_call: -; cdr3_aa: CASSFRDILSGNTIYF; cdr3_nt: TGTGCCAGCAGCTTTCGGGACATCCTCTCTGGAAACACCATATATTTT
v_call: TRBV6-6; clone_size: -; j_call: TRBJ2-3; d_call: TRBD2; cdr3_aa: CASSYHVLAADTQYF; cdr3_nt: TGTGCCAGCAGTTACCACGTACTAGCGGCGGATACGCAGTATTTT
v_call: TRBV19; clone_size: -; j_call: TRBJ2-1; d_call: TRBD2; cdr3_aa: CASMRGRGNEQFF; cdr3_nt: TGTGCCAGTATGCGCGGGAGGGGCAATGAGCAGTTCTTC
v_call: TRBV19; clone_size: -; j_call: TRBJ2-1; d_call: TRBD2; cdr3_aa: CASSIELAGYNEQFF; cdr3_nt: TGTGCCAGTAGTATAGAGCTAGCGGGATACAATGAGCAGTTCTTC
v_call: TRBV5-1; clone_size: -; j_call: TRBJ2-7; d_call: -; cdr3_aa: CASSFTRDTQSYEQYF; cdr3_nt: TGCGCCAGCAGCTTTACCCGGGACACTCAATCCTACGAGCAGTACTTC
v_call: TRBV2; clone_size: -; j_call: TRBJ2-7; d_call: -; cdr3_aa: CASYGSPNEQYF; cdr3_nt: TGTGCCAGCTACGGGTCTCCCAACGAGCAGTACTTC
v_call: TRBV7-3; clone_size: -; j_call: TRBJ2-5; d_call: TRBD1; cdr3_aa: CASSSRGGAETQYF; cdr3_nt: TGTGCCAGCAGCTCAAGAGGGGGCGCGGAGACCCAGTACTTC
v_call: TRBV7-3; clone_size: -; j_call: TRBJ2-2; d_call: -; cdr3_aa: CASSLIADTGELFF; cdr3_nt: TGTGCCAGCAGCTTAATAGCAGACACCGGGGAGCTGTTTTTT
v_call: TRBV5-1; clone_size: few; j_call: TRBJ1-4; d_call: TRBD1; cdr3_aa: CASSLAGQGSEKLFF; cdr3_nt: TGCGCCAGCAGTTTAGCGGGACAGGGGAGTGAAAAACTGTTTTTT
v_call: TRBV30; clone_size: few; j_call: TRBJ2-5; d_call: -; cdr3_aa: CAWSWGTQETQYF; cdr3_nt: TGTGCCTGGAGTTGGGGCACACAAGAGACCCAGTACTTC
v_call: TRBV19; clone_size: -; j_call: TRBJ2-1; d_call: TRBD1; cdr3_aa: CASSAMDRVENEQFF; cdr3_nt: TGTGCCAGTAGTGCTATGGACAGGGTTGAGAATGAGCAGTTCTTC
v_call: TRBV30; clone_size: few; j_call: TRBJ1-3; d_call: -; cdr3_aa: CAWSVLSAGYGNTIYF; cdr3_nt: TGTGCCTGGAGTGTACTTTCGGCAGGGTATGGAAACACCATATATTTT
v_call: TRBV2; clone_size: few; j_call: TRBJ2-7; d_call: -; cdr3_aa: CASSERRQSSYEQYF; cdr3_nt: TGTGCCAGCAGTGAACGCAGGCAGAGCTCCTACGAGCAGTACTTC
v_call: TRBV11-2; clone_size: -; j_call: TRBJ2-7; d_call: -; cdr3_aa: CASSLGRQAYEQYF; cdr3_nt: TGTGCCAGCAGCTTAGGGCGCCAGGCCTACGAGCAGTACTTC
v_call: TRBV5-1; clone_size: -; j_call: TRBJ2-5; d_call: -; cdr3_aa: CASSRAGETQYF; cdr3_nt: TGCGCCAGCAGCCGGGCGGGGGAGACCCAGTACTTC
v_call: TRBV5-1; clone_size: -; j_call: TRBJ1-1; d_call: -; cdr3_aa: CASSFGGALRTEAFF; cdr3_nt: TGCGCCAGCAGCTTCGGGGGGGCCCTTCGCACTGAAGCTTTCTTT
v_call: TRBV28; clone_size: -; j_call: TRBJ2-5; d_call: TRBD2; cdr3_aa: CASSSSSGGAETQYF; cdr3_nt: TGTGCCAGCAGTTCGTCTAGCGGGGGGGCCGAGACCCAGTACTTC
v_call: TRBV30; clone_size: -; j_call: TRBJ1-2; d_call: -; cdr3_aa: CAWSVAGGHGYTF; cdr3_nt: TGTGCCTGGAGTGTAGCAGGAGGCCATGGCTACACCTTC
v_call: TRBV11-2; clone_size: -; j_call: TRBJ2-1; d_call: TRBD2; cdr3_aa: CASSREVGNEQFF; cdr3_nt: TGTGCCAGCAGCCGGGAGGTTGGGAATGAGCAGTTCTTC
v_call: TRBV6-5; clone_size: -; j_call: TRBJ2-2; d_call: -; cdr3_aa: CASSSTGHGTGELFF; cdr3_nt: TGTGCCAGCAGTTCCACGGGACATGGAACCGGGGAGCTGTTTTTT
v_call: TRBV4-2; clone_size: -; j_call: TRBJ2-3; d_call: TRBD2; cdr3_aa: CASSSSGMYADTQYF; cdr3_nt: TGTGCCAGCAGCTCTAGCGGGATGTATGCAGATACGCAGTATTTT
v_call: TRBV13; clone_size: few; j_call: TRBJ2-1; d_call: TRBD2; cdr3_aa: CASSLGGTSKNNEQFF; cdr3_nt: TGTGCCAGCAGCTTAGGCGGGACTAGCAAGAACAATGAGCAGTTCTTC
v_call: TRBV4-3; clone_size: -; j_call: TRBJ1-6; d_call: -; cdr3_aa: CASSQVTGWERTF; cdr3_nt: TGCGCCAGCAGCCAAGTAACGGGATGGGAGCGTACCTTT
v_call: TRBV28; clone_size: -; j_call: TRBJ2-1; d_call: -; cdr3_aa: CASSVTGAYNEQFF; cdr3_nt: TGTGCCAGCAGTGTGACGGGGGCCTACAATGAGCAGTTCTTC
v_call: TRBV25-1; clone_size: -; j_call: TRBJ2-7; d_call: -; cdr3_aa: CASSEGLSYEQYF; cdr3_nt: TGTGCCAGCAGTGAGGGACTTTCCTACGAGCAGTACTTC
v_call: TRBV9; clone_size: -; j_call: TRBJ1-2; d_call: TRBD1; cdr3_aa: CASSAGQGAGYTF; cdr3_nt: TGTGCCAGCAGCGCGGGACAGGGGGCGGGCTACACCTTC
v_call: TRBV30; clone_size: -; j_call: TRBJ2-7; d_call: -; cdr3_aa: CAWSGLIADGEQYF; cdr3_nt: TGTGCCTGGAGCGGCTTGATCGCGGATGGCGAGCAGTACTTC
v_call: TRBV5-4; clone_size: few; j_call: TRBJ2-5; d_call: -; cdr3_aa: CASSLDLRNLGETQYF; cdr3_nt: TGTGCCAGCAGCTTGGATTTGCGGAACCTAGGCGAGACCCAGTACTTC
v_call: TRBV2; clone_size: -; j_call: TRBJ2-7; d_call: -; cdr3_aa: CASSEVGLASYEQYF; cdr3_nt: TGTGCCAGCAGTGAAGTAGGTCTAGCCTCCTACGAGCAGTACTTC
v_call: TRBV9; clone_size: -; j_call: TRBJ2-3; d_call: TRBD2; cdr3_aa: CASSATSGVLLDTQYF; cdr3_nt: TGTGCCAGCAGCGCTACTAGCGGGGTATTACTAGATACGCAGTATTTT
v_call: TRBV27; clone_size: -; j_call: TRBJ2-7; d_call: -; cdr3_aa: CASSVGGETYEQYF; cdr3_nt: TGTGCCAGCAGTGTGGGTGGGGAGACCTACGAGCAGTACTTC